This T cell receptor beta chain was captured in a study of T-cell memory formation after mild COVID-19. The study, taken as a whole, reports: CD4+ contracting clones were mainly CM and EM; CD8+ ones, EMRA. Confirmation of SARS-CoV-2 specificity was lacking for second-wave clones peaking day 37.

The CDR3 spans 13 residues. V was clipped by 5 bases and J by 2 bases, with 9 bases between them. For this clonotype: Its matching antigen is unknown.

Constant-segment primers served in 5'RACE that generated TCR alpha and TCR beta cDNA libraries bearing sample barcodes and UMIs. TCRdb reprocessed the 5' RACE reads with MiXCR, giving one entry per CDR3 protein. The table includes 350,000 to 450,000 distinct CDR3 sequences, more than 20% detected once. The source material was PBMCs or a T cell subset sorted from them (not recorded which). The clonotype was recovered from an adult woman who had mild COVID-19 (a few samples of this study predate the infection). Cell type and time point are not known. The chain is built from TRBV12-3 or TRBV12-4 and TRBJ1-2; D uncertain. The CDR3 bases are TGTGCCAGCAGTCCAAACACGAACTATGGCTACACCTTC. It yields the protein CASSPNTNYGYTF.